This passage covers 27 T cell receptor beta chains from one sample sequenced in a study of CD8+ T cells in alopecia areata. Specified treatment: oral pan-JAK inhibitor, 5-10 mg twice daily. Sequencing relied on a cDNA template that was reverse transcribed from extracted RNA. TCRdb keeps only in-frame clones here, not all; method: immunoSEQ multiplex PCR. In the table there are 130,000 or so clones, 86% of which are singletons. The sample consisted of CD8+ T cells sorted from blood, taken at week 4, from a patient treated with tofacitinib. The source of these receptors is a human donor with alopecia areata.

This chain uses TRBV7-2 with TRBJ2-3; 7 positions agree with TRBD1. This CDR3 region has 16 residues. Germline V gene sequence: CDR1 SGHTA, CDR2 FQGNSA. The junction had 13 bases not matched to a gene; V was cut back by 7 bases and J by 3 bases. The CDR3 is CASIQRRQGETDTQYF. The CDR3 coding sequence is TGTGCCAGCATCCAACGAAGACAGGGTGAAACAGATACGCAGTATTTT.

The chain is built from TRBV2 and TRBJ1-5, with D possibly matching TRBD1 (6 bases). The CDR3 covers 14 residues. V was clipped by 7 bases and J by 3 bases, with 13 bases between them. CDR1 is SNHLY, CDR2 FYNNEI, per germline. The CDR3 DNA is TGTGCCAGCAAGCCAGGACAGATCAATCAGCCCCAGCATTTT. It translates to CASKPGQINQPQHF.

The V call is TRBV29-1, the J call TRBJ2-3; TRBD2 agrees at 7 bases. CDR3 size: 14 residues. Trimming cost V 3 bases and J 0 bases; bases outside gene matches: 3. Germline-derived CDR1 and CDR2 are SQVTM and ANQGSEA. This CDR3 is CSVDPRGSTDTQYF. The CDR3 nucleotides are TGCAGCGTTGATCCGCGGGGGAGCACAGATACGCAGTATTTT.

This chain connects TRBV9 to TRBJ2-2; 7 bases align to TRBD1. The germline gives CDR1 SGDLS, CDR2 YYNGEE. J was trimmed by 6 bases and V by 3 bases; bases with no gene match: 8. The CDR3 is 15 amino acids. CDR3 residues: CASSETGFFAGELFF. DNA for the CDR3: TGTGCCAGCAGCGAGACAGGGTTTTTCGCCGGGGAGCTGTTTTTT. The full variable domain, with the rest looked up from reference TRBV9 and TRBJ2-2, is DSGVTQTPKHLITATGQRVTLRCSPRSGDLSVYWYQQSLDQGLQFLIQYYNGEERAKGNILERFSAQQFPDLHSELNLSSLELGDSALYFCASSETGFFAGELFFGEGSRLTVL.

The chain is built from TRBV25-1 and TRBJ1-2; maybe TRBD1 (6 bases). Trimming cost V 5 bases and J 5 bases, with 15 bases left between them. This CDR3 contains 14 residues. Germline CDR1 and CDR2: MGHDK and SYGVNS. In DNA form, the CDR3 reads TGTGCCAGCAGTAAGACCGGGACACCTTATGGCTACACCTTC. It is translated as CASSKTGTPYGYTF.

The V call is TRBV19, the J call TRBJ1-5; a weak D match, TRBD1 (5 bases). V was trimmed by 3 bases and J by 10 bases, leaving 22 bases between them. This CDR3 has 16 amino acids. The germline V gene encodes CDR1 LNHDA and CDR2 SQIVND (reference sequence). CDR3 DNA: TGTGCCAGTAGTATGAGGGGTTTGGGCCCATCACGACCCCAGCATTTT. This translates into CASSMRGLGPSRPQHF.

Note on this clone: The sample holds other DNA sequences that translate to the same CDR3. The rearrangement links TRBV6-6 to TRBJ1-1; D gene unclear. Germline CDR1 and CDR2: MNHNY and SVGAGI (reference sequence). The CDR3 consists of 15 residues. V was clipped by 8 bases and J by 1 base, with 17 bases between them. The DNA of the CDR3 is TGTGCCAGCGCCATAACAAGAGGGAAGAACACTGAAGCTTTCTTT. Translated, it gives CASAITRGKNTEAFF.

V gene TRBV7-9 combines with J gene TRBJ1-1, with no clear D. Germline CDR1 is SEHNR and CDR2 is FQNEAQ (reference sequence). This CDR3 spans 15 amino acids. Trimming stripped 5 bases from V and 8 bases from J, with 21 bases between. CDR3 nucleotide sequence: TGTGCCAGCAGCCATGGGAAGGACCTGGTTGGGGAAGCTTTCTTT. Residues: CASSHGKDLVGEAFF.

The rearrangement uses TRBV29-1 and TRBJ2-1; 8 positions agree with TRBD1. Germline values: CDR1 SQVTM, CDR2 ANQGSEA. V lost 8 bases to trimming and J lost 8 bases; unmatched junction nucleotides: 11. CDR3 length equals 13 residues. DNA of the CDR3: TGCAGCTCGTCCCGGGACAGGCTCTATGAGCAGTTCTTC. Amino acid sequence: CSSSRDRLYEQFF.

The chain links TRBV27 to TRBJ2-3; no definite D call. CDR1 and CDR2 from the germline V gene are MNHEY and SMNVEV (reference sequence). The CDR3 is made up of 11 amino acids. Deletions cut 3 bases from V and 5 bases from J, with 3 bases between. This chain's CDR3 is CASSFLDTQYF. In nucleotides, the CDR3 is TGTGCCAGCAGTTTCCTAGATACGCAGTATTTT.

CDR3 sequence: CAGGDSYEQYF. The CDR3 coding sequence is TGTGCCGGGGGCGACTCCTACGAGCAGTACTTC. This chain uses TRBV7-9 with TRBJ2-7, with D tentatively TRBD1 (6 bases). The V end was cut by 11 bases, the J end by 0 bases, with 8 bases between. Germline V gives CDR1 SEHNR, CDR2 FQNEAQ (reference sequence). The CDR3 loop spans 11 amino acids.

This clone has only a few counts. The chain uses TRBV29-1 and TRBJ2-3; D call uncertain. V lost 8 bases and J lost 6, with 9 bases in between. The germline V gene has CDR1 SQVTM and CDR2 ANQGSEA. The CDR3 loop spans 10 amino acids. Here the CDR3 reads CSYLADTQYF. CDR3 sequence (DNA): TGCAGCTACTTGGCCGATACGCAGTATTTT.

This clone was observed a few times. V gene TRBV29-1 combines with J gene TRBJ1-2; possibly TRBD1 for D (6 bases). Deletions cut 0 bases from V and 3 bases from J, with 11 bases between. From germline, CDR1 is SQVTM and CDR2 ANQGSEA. This CDR3 region has 14 residues. CDR3 region: CSVEDPGQHYGYTF. The CDR3 DNA reads as TGCAGCGTTGAAGACCCTGGACAGCACTATGGCTACACCTTC. Full variable domain (outside the CDR3, taken from reference TRBV29-1 and TRBJ1-2): SAVISQKPSRDICQRGTSLTIQCQVDSQVTMMFWYRQQPGQSLTLIATANQGSEATYESGFVIDKFPISRPNLTFSTLTVSNMSPEDSSIYLCSVEDPGQHYGYTFGSGTRLTVV.

This clone was recorded a few times. The chain is built from TRBV18 and TRBJ1-3, with 7 bases identical to TRBD1. This CDR3 comprises 15 residues. The germline gives CDR1 KGHSH, CDR2 LQKENI. With V trimmed by 3 bases and J by 1 base, 3 bases remained unmatched. CDR3 DNA: TGTGCCAGCTCACCCGGACAGGATTCTGGAAACACCATATATTTT. As protein: CASSPGQDSGNTIYF.

This sequence joins TRBV27 and TRBJ2-1; perhaps TRBD1 as D (5 bases). The germline V and J ends were trimmed by 0 bases and 0 bases, with 6 bases remaining between them. In germline, CDR1 is MNHEY, CDR2 SMNVEV (reference sequence). CDR3 length: 15 amino acids. The CDR3 nucleotides read TGTGCCAGCAGTTTATCCCAGGGCTCCTACAATGAGCAGTTCTTC. Its translation is CASSLSQGSYNEQFF.

V and J are TRBV6-6 and TRBJ2-1; the match to TRBD2 covers 12 bases. V dropped 2 bases and J dropped 8; count of bases not matched to a gene: 4. The germline gives CDR1 MNHNY, CDR2 SVGAGI (reference sequence). The CDR3 is 15 amino acids. The chain's CDR3 is CASSYGTSGSDEQFF. CDR3 DNA sequence: TGTGCCAGCAGTTACGGGACTAGCGGGTCGGATGAGCAGTTCTTC.

The rearrangement links TRBV29-1 to TRBJ1-5; perhaps TRBD1 as D (5 bases). The CDR3 extends over 15 amino acids. Trimming took off 7 bases at V and 0 bases at J, with 16 bases between the two ends. Germline loops: CDR1 SQVTM, CDR2 ANQGSEA. The CDR3 sequence: CSAVDRSYSNQPQHF. The CDR3 DNA sequence: TGCAGCGCTGTCGACAGATCATATAGCAATCAGCCCCAGCATTTT.

This clone has only a few counts. J is TRBJ2-7 and V is TRBV7-9; D perhaps matches TRBD1 (6 bases). This CDR3 has 12 amino acids. Trimming left V 6 bases short and J 5 bases short, with 11 bases between. CDR1 is SEHNR, CDR2 FQNEAQ, per germline (reference sequence). DNA for the CDR3: TGTGCCAGCAGATCAGGGGAAAACGAGCAGTACTTC. Encoded protein: CASRSGENEQYF.

The gene calls are TRBV23-1 and TRBJ2-5, with D perhaps TRBD1 (5 bases). TRBV23-1 is known as an ORF, though its function is uncertain. Trimming left V 0 bases short and J 2 bases short, with 10 bases between. The CDR3 consists of 15 residues. The CDR3 bases are TGCGCCAGCAGTCAATCGGGCAGGGAACAAGAGACCCAGTACTTC. It is translated as CASSQSGREQETQYF.

The V call is TRBV7-2, the J call TRBJ1-5; D is perhaps TRBD1 (6 bases). The CDR3 contains 14 residues. V was trimmed by 4 bases and J by 5 bases, leaving 12 bases between them. Germline V lookup: CDR1 SGHTA, CDR2 FQGNSA. The CDR3: CASSSTGNHQPQHF. The CDR3 DNA reads TGTGCCAGCAGCTCTACAGGGAATCATCAGCCCCAGCATTTT.

This chain joins TRBV9 and TRBJ2-6; weak D call: TRBD2 (5 bases). The CDR3 contains 19 residues. Germline lookup yields CDR1 SGDLS and CDR2 YYNGEE. V shed 0 bases and J shed 0 bases, with 16 bases lying between them. CDR3 residues: CASSVAPRRTVSGANVLTF. Written as DNA, the CDR3 is TGTGCCAGCAGCGTAGCCCCGAGGAGGACCGTCTCTGGGGCCAACGTCCTGACTTTC. Combining the CDR3 with reference TRBV9 and TRBJ2-6 gives the whole variable domain DSGVTQTPKHLITATGQRVTLRCSPRSGDLSVYWYQQSLDQGLQFLIQYYNGEERAKGNILERFSAQQFPDLHSELNLSSLELGDSALYFCASSVAPRRTVSGANVLTFGAGSRLTVL.

J is TRBJ2-3 and V is TRBV27, with D possibly matching TRBD1 (5 bases). The V and J ends lost 3 bases and 5 bases respectively, with 12 bases between them. The CDR3 is made up of 14 amino acids. CDR1 and CDR2 (germline): MNHEY, SMNVEV (reference sequence). The CDR3 DNA reads TGTGCCAGCAGTTTGGGTGGGGCGGTAGATACGCAGTATTTT. Protein sequence: CASSLGGAVDTQYF.

The CDR3 nucleotides read TGTGCCAGCCGAGAGCGGGATGATTCCTACGAGCAGTACTTC. As protein: CASRERDDSYEQYF. The gene calls are TRBV28 and TRBJ2-7; 7 bases are shared with TRBD2. Germline V lookup: CDR1 MDHEN, CDR2 SYDVKM. CDR3 size: 14 residues. V lost 8 bases and J lost 1; bases outside the gene matches: 8.

This clone was seen only once. The chain is built from TRBV19 and TRBJ2-7; D possibly uses TRBD1 or TRBD2 (5 bases each). This CDR3 has 13 residues. The germline CDR1 and CDR2 sequences are LNHDA and SQIVND (reference sequence). V gave up 5 bases and J gave up 4 bases, with 12 bases separating them. This CDR3 is CASSPGRSYEQYF. CDR3 DNA: TGTGCCAGTAGTCCGGGACGGTCGTACGAGCAGTACTTC.

The V and J genes are TRBV10-3 and TRBJ2-1, with D possibly being TRBD1 (6 bases). CDR1 is ENHRY, CDR2 SYGVKD, per germline. V dropped 4 bases and J dropped 2 bases, with 15 bases sitting between them. This CDR3 is built from 16 residues. The CDR3 nucleotides read TGTGCCATCAGTGCGAAGGGACAAATGCCCTACAATGAGCAGTTCTTC. Translated: CAISAKGQMPYNEQFF.

The chain combines TRBV13 with TRBJ1-1; 8 positions agree with TRBD1. This CDR3 region has 14 residues. Losses at the gene ends were 5 bases for V and 3 bases for J; bases not matched to a gene: 5. The V gene's germline CDR1 is PRHDT and CDR2 FYEKMQ (reference sequence). The CDR3 coding sequence is TGTGCCAGCAGCCCCGGACAGGGCTACACTGAAGCTTTCTTT. It codes for CASSPGQGYTEAFF.

The chain uses TRBV7-2 and TRBJ1-3, with a weak D call TRBD1 (6 bases). The CDR3 spans 17 residues. The V end was cut by 3 bases, the J end by 4 bases, with 19 bases between. Germline lookup yields CDR1 SGHTA and CDR2 FQGNSA. In nucleotides, the CDR3 is TGTGCCAGCAGCTTTCCCATTTACAGGGCTGGAGGAAACACCATATATTTT. Protein product: CASSFPIYRAGGNTIYF.